This T cell receptor beta chain originates from a study of CD8+ T cells in alopecia areata. Study conclusions and caveats: An increase in clonality over normal scalp was evident in lesional scalp, especially alopecia totalis/universalis.

The sorting of PBMCs gave CD4+ and CD8+ T cells. Of note for this clone: The antigen is unknown.

This CDR3 spans 15 amino acids. Per germline, CDR1 SGHTA and CDR2 FQGNSA. The V and J ends lost 2 bases and 3 bases respectively, with 12 bases between them. TCR sequencing used cDNA made by reverse transcription of extracted RNA. Profiled with immunoSEQ multiplex PCR; TCRdb holds only in-frame clones, not every one. The repertoire holds 150,000 or so clones, with roughly 50% as singletons. The chain is built from TRBV7-2 and TRBJ2-3, with D perhaps TRBD2 (6 bases). The sample was CD4+ T cells sorted from blood. This receptor was obtained from a human donor in good health. The DNA for the CDR3 is TGTGCCAGCAGCTTATGGGGGGAACCGACAGATACGCAGTATTTT. Protein product: CASSLWGEPTDTQYF. The full variable domain, in which reference TRBV7-2 and TRBJ2-3 provide the parts outside the CDR3, is GAGVSQSPSNKVTEKGKDVELRCDPISGHTALYWYRQSLGQGLEFLIYFQGNSAPDKSGLPSDRFSAERTGGSVSTLTIQRTQQEDSAVYLCASSLWGEPTDTQYFGPGTRLTVL.